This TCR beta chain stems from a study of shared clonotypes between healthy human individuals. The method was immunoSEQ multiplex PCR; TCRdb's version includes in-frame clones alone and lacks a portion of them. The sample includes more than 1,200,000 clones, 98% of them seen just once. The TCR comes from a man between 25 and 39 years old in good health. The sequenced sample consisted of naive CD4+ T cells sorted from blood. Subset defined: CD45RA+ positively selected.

The CDR3 protein is CASTPFGTANTEAFF. The DNA of the CDR3 is TGTGCCAGCACCCCCTTCGGGACAGCGAACACTGAAGCTTTCTTT. The chain joins TRBV28 to TRBJ1-1, with 7 nucleotides matching TRBD1. From germline, CDR1 is MDHEN and CDR2 SYDVKM. V shed 7 bases and J 1 base; nucleotides not matched to a gene: 9. The CDR3 has 15 amino acids.